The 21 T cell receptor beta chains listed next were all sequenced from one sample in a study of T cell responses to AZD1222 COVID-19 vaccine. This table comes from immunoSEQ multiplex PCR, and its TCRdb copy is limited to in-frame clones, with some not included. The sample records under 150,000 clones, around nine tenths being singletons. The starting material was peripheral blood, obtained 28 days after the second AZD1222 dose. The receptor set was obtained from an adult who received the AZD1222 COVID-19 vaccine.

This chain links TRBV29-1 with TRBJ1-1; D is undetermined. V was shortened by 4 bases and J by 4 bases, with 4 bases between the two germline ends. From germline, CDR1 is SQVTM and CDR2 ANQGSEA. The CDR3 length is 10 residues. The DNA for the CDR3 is TGCAGCGTTGTGACCACTGAAGCTTTCTTT. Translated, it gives CSVVTTEAFF.

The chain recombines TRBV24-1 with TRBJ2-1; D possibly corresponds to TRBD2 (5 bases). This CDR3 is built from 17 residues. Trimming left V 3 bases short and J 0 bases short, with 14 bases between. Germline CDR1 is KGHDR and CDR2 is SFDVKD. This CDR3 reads CATSDSTTGSSYNEQFF. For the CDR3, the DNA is TGTGCCACCAGTGATAGCACTACGGGGAGCTCCTACAATGAGCAGTTCTTC.

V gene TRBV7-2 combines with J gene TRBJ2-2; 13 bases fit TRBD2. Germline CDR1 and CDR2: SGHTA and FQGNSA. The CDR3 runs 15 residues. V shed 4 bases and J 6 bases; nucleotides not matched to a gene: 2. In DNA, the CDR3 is TGTGCCAGCAGCTCTGGACTAGCGGGAGCCGGGGAGCTGTTTTTT. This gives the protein CASSSGLAGAGELFF.

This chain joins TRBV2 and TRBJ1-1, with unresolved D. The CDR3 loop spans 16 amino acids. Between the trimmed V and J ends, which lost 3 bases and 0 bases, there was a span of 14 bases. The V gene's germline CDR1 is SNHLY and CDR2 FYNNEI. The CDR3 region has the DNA TGTGCCAGCAGTGATCCAGGTACGAAGATGAACACTGAAGCTTTCTTT. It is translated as CASSDPGTKMNTEAFF. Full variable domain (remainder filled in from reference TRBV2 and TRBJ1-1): EPEVTQTPSHQVTQMGQEVILRCVPISNHLYFYWYRQILGQKVEFLVSFYNNEISEKSEIFDDQFSVERPDGSNFTLKIRSTKLEDSAMYFCASSDPGTKMNTEAFFGQGTRLTVV.

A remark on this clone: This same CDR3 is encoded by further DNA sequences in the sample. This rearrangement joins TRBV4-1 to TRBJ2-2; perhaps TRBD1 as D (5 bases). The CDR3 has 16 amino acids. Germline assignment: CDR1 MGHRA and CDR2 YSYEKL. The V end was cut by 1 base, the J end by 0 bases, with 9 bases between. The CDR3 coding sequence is TGCGCCAGCAGCCAAGGGCAGGGCGCGAACACCGGGGAGCTGTTTTTT. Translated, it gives CASSQGQGANTGELFF.

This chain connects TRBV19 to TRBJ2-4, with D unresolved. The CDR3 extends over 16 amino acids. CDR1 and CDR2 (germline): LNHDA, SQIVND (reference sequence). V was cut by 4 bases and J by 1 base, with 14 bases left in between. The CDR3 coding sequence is TGTGCCAGTAGTAATACCCTTCGGGCGGCCAAAAACATTCAGTACTTC. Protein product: CASSNTLRAAKNIQYF.

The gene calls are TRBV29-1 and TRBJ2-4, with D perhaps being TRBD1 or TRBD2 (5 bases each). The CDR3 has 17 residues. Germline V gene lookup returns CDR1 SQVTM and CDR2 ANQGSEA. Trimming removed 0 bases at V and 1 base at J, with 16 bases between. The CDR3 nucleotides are TGCAGCGTTGAAGATCGAGGGGCGATAGGGGCCAAAAACATTCAGTACTTC. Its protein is CSVEDRGAIGAKNIQYF.

The CDR3 loop is CSVGGTGNTEAFF. CDR3 coding DNA: TGCAGCGTTGGAGGGACAGGGAACACTGAAGCTTTCTTT. This chain joins TRBV29-1 and TRBJ1-1; the match to TRBD1 covers 8 bases. This CDR3 comprises 13 residues. Germline CDR1 reads SQVTM; CDR2 reads ANQGSEA. V gave up 4 bases and J gave up 1 base; unmatched junction bases: 2.

The CDR3, as DNA: TGTGCCAGCATTCGAGGACTAGCGGGAGGAGAAGAGCAGTTCTTC. Amino acid sequence: CASIRGLAGGEEQFF. The V call is TRBV7-8, the J call TRBJ2-1; 14 bases line up with TRBD2. V lost 7 bases and J lost 10; bases outside the gene matches: 9. The CDR3 is 15 residues long. Germline CDR1 is SGHVS and CDR2 is FQNEAQ.

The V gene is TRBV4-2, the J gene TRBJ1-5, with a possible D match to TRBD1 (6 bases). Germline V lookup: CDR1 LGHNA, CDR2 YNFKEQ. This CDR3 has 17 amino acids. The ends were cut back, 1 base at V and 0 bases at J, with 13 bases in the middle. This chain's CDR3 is CASSQALQGYSNQPQHF. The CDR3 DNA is TGTGCCAGCAGCCAAGCGCTACAGGGATATAGCAATCAGCCCCAGCATTTT.

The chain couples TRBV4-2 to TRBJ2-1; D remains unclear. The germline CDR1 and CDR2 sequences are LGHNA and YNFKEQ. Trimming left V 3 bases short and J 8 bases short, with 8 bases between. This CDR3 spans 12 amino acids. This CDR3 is CASSHSGDEQFF. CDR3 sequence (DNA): TGTGCCAGCAGCCATTCTGGGGATGAGCAGTTCTTC.

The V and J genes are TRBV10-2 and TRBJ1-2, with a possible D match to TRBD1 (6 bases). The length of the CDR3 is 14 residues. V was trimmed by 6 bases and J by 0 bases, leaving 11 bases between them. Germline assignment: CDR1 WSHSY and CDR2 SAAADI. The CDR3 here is CASRAGQSNYGYTF. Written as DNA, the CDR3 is TGCGCCAGCAGGGCCGGACAGTCTAACTATGGCTACACCTTC.

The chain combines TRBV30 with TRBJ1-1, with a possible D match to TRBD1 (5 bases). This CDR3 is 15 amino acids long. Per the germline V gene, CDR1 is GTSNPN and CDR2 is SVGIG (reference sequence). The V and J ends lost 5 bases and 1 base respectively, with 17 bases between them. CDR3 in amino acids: CAWQSPGPTNTEAFF. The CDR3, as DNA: TGTGCCTGGCAAAGCCCAGGGCCTACGAACACTGAAGCTTTCTTT.

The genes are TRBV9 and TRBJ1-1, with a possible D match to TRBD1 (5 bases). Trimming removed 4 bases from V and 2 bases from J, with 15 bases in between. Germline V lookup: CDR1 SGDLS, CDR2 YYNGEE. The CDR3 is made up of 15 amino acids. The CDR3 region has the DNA TGTGCCAGCAGCCCCGGGGCCCTAGCTAACACTGAAGCTTTCTTT. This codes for CASSPGALANTEAFF.

The chain's CDR3 is CASSEAPGWGWPGEQFF. In nucleotides, the CDR3 is TGTGCCAGCAGTGAAGCGCCCGGGTGGGGTTGGCCGGGTGAGCAGTTCTTC. The chain recombines TRBV6-1 with TRBJ2-1; no clear D gene. The CDR3 loop spans 17 amino acids. In germline, CDR1 is MNHNS, CDR2 SASEGT. Trimming shortened V by 0 bases and J by 9 bases, and 21 bases separated the two germline ends.

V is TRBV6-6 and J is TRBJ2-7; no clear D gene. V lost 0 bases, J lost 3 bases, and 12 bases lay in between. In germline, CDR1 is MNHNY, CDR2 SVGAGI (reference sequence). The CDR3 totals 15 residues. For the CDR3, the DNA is TGTGCCAGCAGTTACTCTTCGTTACAGAGCTACGAGCAGTACTTC. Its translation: CASSYSSLQSYEQYF.

This CDR3 is CASSLTPRGLEAFF. CDR3 in DNA: TGTGCCAGCAGTTTAACCCCAAGGGGCCTTGAAGCTTTCTTT. V and J are TRBV27 and TRBJ1-1, with D tentatively TRBD1 (5 bases). The CDR3 spans 14 residues. Germline CDR1 reads MNHEY; CDR2 reads SMNVEV (reference sequence). Trimming stripped 2 bases from V and 7 bases from J, with 14 bases between.

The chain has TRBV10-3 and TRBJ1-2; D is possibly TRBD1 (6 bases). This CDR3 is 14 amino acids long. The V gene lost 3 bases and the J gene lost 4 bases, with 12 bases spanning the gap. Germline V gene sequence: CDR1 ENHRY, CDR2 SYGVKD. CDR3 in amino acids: CAISDRGGGYGYTF. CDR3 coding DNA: TGTGCCATCAGTGATCGAGGAGGGGGCTATGGCTACACCTTC.

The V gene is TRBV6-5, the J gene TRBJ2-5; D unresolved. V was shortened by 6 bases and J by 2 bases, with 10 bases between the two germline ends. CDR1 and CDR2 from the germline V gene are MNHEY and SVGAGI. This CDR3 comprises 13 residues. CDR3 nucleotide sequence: TGTGCCAGCAGGGCGGTTCCACAAGAGACCCAGTACTTC. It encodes CASRAVPQETQYF.

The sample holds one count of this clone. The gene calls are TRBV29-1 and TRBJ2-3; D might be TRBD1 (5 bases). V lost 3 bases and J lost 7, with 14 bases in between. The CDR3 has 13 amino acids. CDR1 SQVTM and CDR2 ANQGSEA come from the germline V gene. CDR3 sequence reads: CSVDSQGWNTQYF. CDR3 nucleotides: TGCAGCGTTGATTCGCAGGGCTGGAATACGCAGTATTTT.

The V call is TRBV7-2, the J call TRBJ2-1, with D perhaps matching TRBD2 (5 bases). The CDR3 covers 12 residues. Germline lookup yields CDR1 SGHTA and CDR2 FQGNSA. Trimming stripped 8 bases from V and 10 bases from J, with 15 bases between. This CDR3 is CASGPLGGEQFF. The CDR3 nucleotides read TGTGCCAGCGGACCGCTGGGCGGGGAGCAGTTCTTC.